This TCR beta chain stems from a study of OX40 agonist ivuxolimab in advanced cancers. Whole-study context: Having had anti-PD-1, anti-PD-L1 or anti-CTLA-4 therapy before was allowed, and roughly 40% had some. One hepatocellular carcinoma and two cutaneous melanoma patients partially responded. The study, taken as a whole, reports: At 0.1 to 3.0 mg/kg and by week 6, clonal expansion occurred in CD4+ and CD8+ blood T cells.

A history of autoimmune disease or systemic immunosuppression excluded patients. The trim removed 4 bases at V and 6 bases at J, leaving 16 bases unmatched. The CDR3 length is 17 residues. Germline V CDR1 and CDR2: SGHDT, YYEEEE. Only one count was recorded for this clone. Its target is unknown. Repertoires were generated with immunoSEQ multiplex PCR, while TCRdb's copy carries only in-frame clones and drops some. The sample has about 52,000 clones; 90% to 95% are singletons. The specimen comprised CD4+ or CD8+ T cells sorted from blood, sampled in a trial of the OX40 agonist ivuxolimab. This clonotype was obtained from an adult with an advanced solid tumor such as melanoma, head and neck, liver or kidney cancer. The chain recombines TRBV5-6 with TRBJ2-5, with 9 bases identical to TRBD1. CDR3 DNA sequence: TGTGCCAGCAGCATACTTCCGGGACAGGGATTTAGAAAGACCCAGTACTTC. The encoded protein is CASSILPGQGFRKTQYF.